Detailed here is one T cell receptor beta chain. This entry comes from a study of neoadjuvant nivolumab and ipilimumab in lung cancer. The V segment lost 0 bases and the J segment 13 bases; nucleotides outside the gene matches: 6. The CDR3 loop spans 13 amino acids. Germline assignment: CDR1 MNHEY and CDR2 SVGAGI. Profiled with immunoSEQ multiplex PCR; TCRdb holds only in-frame clones, not every one. The sample carries 25,000 or so clones, about 83% recorded once. The input for sequencing was tumor tissue, taken after neoadjuvant nivolumab, alone or with ipilimumab, at or shortly before surgery. This receptor was obtained from an adult with non-small cell lung cancer. J is TRBJ2-4 and V is TRBV6-5; the match to TRBD1 covers 7 bases. CDR3 in DNA: TGTGCCAGCAGTTACTCGAGGGACAGCGACCAGTACTTC. This encodes CASSYSRDSDQYF.